This T cell receptor (beta chain) is from a study of Graves' ophthalmopathy and Graves' hyperthyroidism. Study at large: The collection of peripheral blood took place at initial diagnosis, before any treatment.

The CDR3 extends over 17 amino acids. Trimming cost V 4 bases and J 2 bases, with 15 bases left between them. CDR1 is MGHRA, CDR2 YSYEKL, per germline. Donors with ophthalmopathy: moderate-to-severe activity, CAS ≥3, NOSPECS ≥4, duration under 3 months. Researchers turned away patients with other autoimmune diseases, uncontrolled infections, pregnancy or lactation. Fresh peripheral blood (10 ml) yielded the PBMCs. This clonotype was counted many times. The TCR beta CDR3 regions underwent amplification from RNA transcripts. A first-round RT-PCR used HTBI primers, followed by a second-round multiplex PCR. TCRdb re-called the multiplex PCR reads through MiXCR, storing one row per CDR3 protein. The table lists under 350,000 distinct CDR3 sequences, roughly 16% of them singletons.

This receptor was taken from an adult man with Graves' ophthalmopathy. The sample comprised peripheral blood. This chain links TRBV4-1 with TRBJ2-6; D is unresolved. The CDR3 loop reads CASSRILSDAGANVLTF. For the CDR3, the DNA is TGCGCCAGCAGCCGGATCCTTTCGGACGCTGGGGCCAACGTCCTGACTTTC.